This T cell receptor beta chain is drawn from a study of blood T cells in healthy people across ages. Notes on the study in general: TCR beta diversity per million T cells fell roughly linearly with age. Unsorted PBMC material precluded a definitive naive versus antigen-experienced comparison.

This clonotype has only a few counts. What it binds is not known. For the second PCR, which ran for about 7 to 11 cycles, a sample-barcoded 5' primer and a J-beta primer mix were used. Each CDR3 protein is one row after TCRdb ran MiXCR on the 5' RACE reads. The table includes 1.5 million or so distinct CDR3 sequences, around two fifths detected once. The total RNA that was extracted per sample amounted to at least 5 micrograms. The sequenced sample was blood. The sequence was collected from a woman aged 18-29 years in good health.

The CDR3 nucleotides read TGTGCCAGCAGCTTAACCGGGACAGGGTGGATTCACGAGCAGTACTTC. Its protein is CASSLTGTGWIHEQYF. This chain uses TRBV7-3 with TRBJ2-7; TRBD1 agrees at 9 bases. The CDR3 extends over 16 amino acids. The V and J ends lost 0 bases and 5 bases, in that order; junction bases with no gene match: 8. Germline CDR1 reads SGHTA; CDR2 reads FQGTGA.